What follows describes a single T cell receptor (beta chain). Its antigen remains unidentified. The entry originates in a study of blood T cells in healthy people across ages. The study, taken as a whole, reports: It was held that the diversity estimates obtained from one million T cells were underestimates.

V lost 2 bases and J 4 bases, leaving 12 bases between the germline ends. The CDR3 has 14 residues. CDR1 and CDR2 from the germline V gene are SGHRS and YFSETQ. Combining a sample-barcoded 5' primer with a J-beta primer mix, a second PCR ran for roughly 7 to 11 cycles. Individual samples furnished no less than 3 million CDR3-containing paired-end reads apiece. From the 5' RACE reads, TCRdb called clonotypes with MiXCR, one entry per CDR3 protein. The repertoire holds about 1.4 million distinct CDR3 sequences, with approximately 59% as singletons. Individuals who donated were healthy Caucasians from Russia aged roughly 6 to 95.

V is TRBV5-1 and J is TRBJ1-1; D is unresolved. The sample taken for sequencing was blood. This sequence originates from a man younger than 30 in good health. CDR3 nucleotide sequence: TGCGCCAGCAGCTTTGGGGTAGTTGGCACTGAAGCTTTCTTT. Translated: CASSFGVVGTEAFF.